The 8 T cell receptor beta chains listed next were all sequenced from one sample in a study of TIL therapy for anti-PD-1-resistant metastatic lung cancer. This was the immunoSEQ v3 assay. Profiling relied on immunoSEQ multiplex PCR, and the TCRdb table lists in-frame clones only, not all of them. The table lists under 60,000 clones, approximately 86% of them singletons. As to time point: pre-treatment sample, taken before nivolumab and TIL therapy. Sequenced here: blood, sampled at baseline. These receptors all come from a person aged 25 to 80 with non-small cell lung cancer.

The V call is TRBV4-1, the J call TRBJ2-7, with D perhaps TRBD1 (5 bases). In germline, CDR1 is MGHRA, CDR2 YSYEKL. V was pared by 1 base and J by 7 bases, with 11 bases between. This CDR3 has 13 amino acids. The chain's CDR3 is CASSQGPPGEQYF. DNA for the CDR3: TGCGCCAGCAGCCAAGGACCCCCAGGGGAGCAGTACTTC.

The DNA for the CDR3 is TGCGCCAGCAGCCAAGGACAGGGCAGGTACAATGAGCAGTTCTTC. It encodes CASSQGQGRYNEQFF. The V call is TRBV4-3, the J call TRBJ2-1, with 7 bases matching TRBD1. Losses at the gene ends were 1 base for V and 4 bases for J; bases not matched to a gene: 4. The CDR3 spans 15 residues. Germline assignment: CDR1 LGHNA and CDR2 YSLEER.

The chain carries TRBV11-2 and TRBJ2-7; unclear D gene. From germline, CDR1 is SGHAT and CDR2 FQNNGV. CDR3 size: 13 residues. V was clipped by 4 bases and J by 3 bases, with 10 bases between them. CDR3 sequence: CASSSRADYEQYF. The DNA for the CDR3 is TGTGCCAGCAGCTCTCGTGCGGACTACGAGCAGTACTTC.

The chain joins TRBV14 to TRBJ2-5; D is unclear. In germline, CDR1 is SGHDN, CDR2 FVKESK. Trimming cost V 2 bases and J 5 bases, with 9 bases left between them. There are 13 residues in the CDR3. The CDR3 DNA reads as TGTGCCAGCAGCCAACCAGTATCTGAGACCCAGTACTTC. This codes for CASSQPVSETQYF.

The J gene is TRBJ2-7, the V gene TRBV6-2 or TRBV6-3; D perhaps matches TRBD2 (6 bases). With 2 bases removed from V and 1 base from J, the gap between germline ends came to 9 bases. This CDR3 is 14 amino acids long. Germline assignment: CDR1 MNHEY and CDR2 SVGEGT. The CDR3 coding sequence is TGTGCCAGCAGTTACCTGCGGGGATCCTACGAGCAGTACTTC. It translates to CASSYLRGSYEQYF.

V gene TRBV6-6 combines with J gene TRBJ2-5; D gene uncertain. V shed 5 bases and J shed 0 bases, with 16 bases lying between them. This CDR3 comprises 16 residues. Germline V gene lookup returns CDR1 MNHNY and CDR2 SVGAGI (reference sequence). The CDR3 nucleotides read TGTGCCAGCAGTCGATCTGGTGCCCAGTACCAAGAGACCCAGTACTTC. This sequence encodes CASSRSGAQYQETQYF.

The chain has TRBV19 and TRBJ2-7; the match to TRBD2 covers 8 bases. CDR1 and CDR2 from the germline V gene are LNHDA and SQIVND (reference sequence). This CDR3 has 14 residues. V lost 3 bases and J lost 1; bases outside the gene matches: 2. CDR3 bases: TGTGCCAGTAGTATCGGGGGGGCATCCTACGAGCAGTACTTC. Protein sequence: CASSIGGASYEQYF.

This chain uses TRBV5-1 with TRBJ2-1; D is uncertain. In germline, CDR1 is SGHRS, CDR2 YFSETQ. The CDR3 covers 15 residues. Trimming cost V 0 bases and J 0 bases, with 7 bases left between them. CDR3: CASSLEGISYNEQFF. The DNA for the CDR3 is TGCGCCAGCAGCTTGGAAGGCATCTCCTACAATGAGCAGTTCTTC.